These T cell receptor beta chains were read from a single sample in a study of T cell changes during pregnancy in multiple sclerosis. Repertoires were generated with immunoSEQ multiplex PCR, while TCRdb's copy carries only in-frame clones and drops some. The sample shows tens of thousands of clones, around 87% of them seen only once. This specimen was peripheral blood, taken after pregnancy. Receptor source: a female donor in good health, enrolled as a control in a pregnancy study. Each CDR3 is given with its conserved first and last residue. A D gene is named only where the DNA matches it firmly. Only some rows state a clone size, as once, few, many or a class for expanded clones.

D: .
size: .
V: TRBV7-3
J: TRBJ2-1
CDR3: CASSSRAGTGYNEQFF
DNA: TGTGCCAGCAGCTCCAGAGCCGGGACTGGCTACAATGAGCAGTTCTTC

D: TRBD1
size: .
V: TRBV7-8
J: TRBJ1-5
CDR3: CASSSWTGGIGPQHF
DNA: TGTGCCAGCAGCTCGTGGACAGGGGGCATTGGCCCCCAGCATTTT

D: TRBD1
size: .
V: TRBV18
J: TRBJ1-5
CDR3: CASSQTGQGYSNQPQHF
DNA: TGTGCCAGCTCACAAACGGGACAGGGATATAGCAATCAGCCCCAGCATTTT

D: TRBD2
size: .
V: TRBV7-3
J: TRBJ2-2
CDR3: CASSFSSGTGGTGELFF
DNA: TGTGCCAGCAGCTTCAGTTCAGGGACCGGGGGGACCGGGGAGCTGTTTTTT

D: .
size: .
V: TRBV29-1
J: TRBJ1-1
CDR3: CSVNRVEAFF
DNA: TGCAGCGTTAACAGGGTGGAAGCTTTCTTT

D: .
size: .
V: TRBV28
J: TRBJ2-7
CDR3: CASSLVSGLSYEQYF
DNA: TGTGCCAGCAGTTTGGTGTCAGGGTTGAGCTACGAGCAGTACTTC

D: TRBD2
size: .
V: TRBV7-8
J: TRBJ2-3
CDR3: CASSSTPPAGGLDTQYF
DNA: TGTGCCAGCAGCAGCACCCCTCCAGCGGGGGGGTTGGATACGCAGTATTTT

D: .
size: .
V: TRBV9
J: TRBJ1-2
CDR3: CASSVGGQSNYGYTF
DNA: TGTGCCAGCAGCGTAGGAGGGCAGTCTAACTATGGCTACACCTTC

D: TRBD1
size: once
V: TRBV18
J: TRBJ2-7
CDR3: CASSPPRTGTHEQYF
DNA: TGTGCCAGCTCACCACCCAGGACAGGGACCCACGAGCAGTACTTC

D: TRBD1
size: .
V: TRBV25-1
J: TRBJ1-1
CDR3: CASSLGTGGLTEAFF
DNA: TGTGCCAGCAGTCTAGGGACAGGGGGCTTAACTGAAGCTTTCTTT

D: .
size: .
V: TRBV6-5
J: TRBJ2-2
CDR3: CASSYSQNTGELFF
DNA: TGTGCCAGCAGTTACTCACAGAACACCGGGGAGCTGTTTTTT

D: TRBD2
size: .
V: TRBV2
J: TRBJ2-1
CDR3: CASSGTSGSRTYNEQFF
DNA: TGTGCCAGCAGTGGAACTAGCGGGAGTAGAACCTACAATGAGCAGTTCTTC

D: .
size: .
V: TRBV6-5
J: TRBJ2-2
CDR3: CASSYVDSNTGELFF
DNA: TGTGCCAGCAGTTACGTGGACTCAAACACCGGGGAGCTGTTTTTT

D: TRBD1
size: .
V: TRBV11-2
J: TRBJ2-2
CDR3: CASSADRGKGGELFF
DNA: TGTGCCAGCAGCGCGGACAGGGGGAAAGGCGGGGAGCTGTTTTTT

D: TRBD2
size: .
V: TRBV27
J: TRBJ2-7
CDR3: CASTAGGNEQYF
DNA: TGTGCCAGCACGGCGGGAGGCAACGAGCAGTACTTC

D: TRBD1
size: .
V: TRBV6-1
J: TRBJ2-3
CDR3: CASSLTGAEDTQYF
DNA: TGTGCCAGCAGCCTGACAGGGGCGGAAGATACGCAGTATTTT

D: TRBD1
size: .
V: TRBV27
J: TRBJ1-2
CDR3: CATYRGQGATYGYTF
DNA: TGTGCCACCTATAGAGGACAGGGCGCAACGTATGGCTACACCTTC

D: .
size: .
V: TRBV4-2
J: TRBJ1-4
CDR3: CASSQDPGDPGEKLFF
DNA: TGTGCCAGCAGCCAAGATCCGGGGGACCCGGGGGAAAAACTGTTTTTT

D: TRBD1
size: once
V: TRBV10-3
J: TRBJ1-1
CDR3: CAILTPGQGLGEAFF
DNA: TGTGCCATCCTTACACCGGGACAGGGGCTCGGTGAAGCTTTCTTT

D: TRBD2
size: .
V: TRBV29-1
J: TRBJ2-3
CDR3: CSVEEGLAADTQYF
DNA: TGCAGCGTTGAAGAGGGACTAGCAGCAGATACGCAGTATTTT

D: .
size: .
V: TRBV10-2
J: TRBJ2-7
CDR3: CASSDGGMNSYEQYF
DNA: TGCGCCAGCAGTGACGGCGGGATGAACTCCTACGAGCAGTACTTC

D: TRBD2
size: .
V: TRBV6-1
J: TRBJ2-2
CDR3: CASSESGLAGDTGELFF
DNA: TGTGCCAGCAGTGAATCGGGACTAGCGGGGGACACCGGGGAGCTGTTTTTT

D: TRBD2
size: .
V: TRBV5-1
J: TRBJ2-5
CDR3: CASSFTSGETQYF
DNA: TGCGCCAGCAGCTTTACTAGCGGAGAGACCCAGTACTTC

D: .
size: few
V: TRBV4-3
J: TRBJ1-5
CDR3: CASSQGLNSNQPQHF
DNA: TGCGCCAGCAGCCAAGGACTGAATAGCAATCAGCCCCAGCATTTT

D: .
size: .
V: TRBV13
J: TRBJ1-2
CDR3: CASSLGMRGNGYTF
DNA: TGTGCCAGCAGCTTAGGCATGAGGGGGAATGGCTACACCTTC

D: TRBD1
size: .
V: TRBV6-5
J: TRBJ2-3
CDR3: CASRKTGKTDTQYF
DNA: TGTGCCAGCAGAAAGACAGGGAAAACAGATACGCAGTATTTT

D: TRBD2
size: .
V: TRBV4-1
J: TRBJ2-5
CDR3: CASSQELKVRGRRVTQYF
DNA: TGCGCCAGCAGCCAAGAATTGAAGGTTCGCGGGAGGAGGGTGACCCAGTACTTC